A selection of T cell receptor beta chains follows, all from one sample in a study of cytomegalovirus exposure and HLA in healthy donors. Using immunoSEQ multiplex PCR, the repertoire was profiled, and TCRdb retains in-frame clones only, with some absent. The sample lists some 190,000 clones, roughly 80% occurring once. The sample taken for sequencing was PBMCs. The receptors shown here come from a girl between 5 and 17 years old in good health and CMV-seropositive. Both conserved end residues are part of each CDR3. Fields, in order: J gene, V gene, clone size, D gene, CDR3 length, CDR3 protein, CDR3 DNA. D genes are given only for firm matches. For some rows the clone size is stated as once, few or many, or as a class when expanded; others skip it.

J gene: TRBJ2-5; V gene: TRBV5-6; clone size: -; D gene: TRBD2; CDR3 length: 16; CDR3 protein: CASSGGVLAAGETQYF; CDR3 DNA: TGTGCCTCCAGTGGGGGGGTTCTAGCGGCGGGAGAGACCCAGTACTTC
J gene: TRBJ1-1; V gene: TRBV15; clone size: -; D gene: -; CDR3 length: 15; CDR3 protein: CATSRARELGTEAFF; CDR3 DNA: TGTGCCACCAGCAGGGCCCGGGAGCTCGGCACTGAAGCTTTCTTT
J gene: TRBJ2-5; V gene: TRBV25-1; clone size: -; D gene: -; CDR3 length: 16; CDR3 protein: CASSDPAGSPPGEQYF; CDR3 DNA: TGTGCCAGCAGTGACCCCGCGGGATCACCCCCTGGAGAGCAGTACTTC
J gene: TRBJ2-7; V gene: TRBV6-5; clone size: -; D gene: TRBD1; CDR3 length: 15; CDR3 protein: CASREQGYPSYEQYF; CDR3 DNA: TGTGCCAGCAGGGAACAGGGGTACCCTTCCTACGAGCAGTACTTC
J gene: TRBJ2-3; V gene: TRBV9; clone size: -; D gene: TRBD2; CDR3 length: 17; CDR3 protein: CASSVALAGYNTDTQYF; CDR3 DNA: TGTGCCAGCAGCGTAGCTCTAGCGGGATATAACACAGATACGCAGTATTTT
J gene: TRBJ1-1; V gene: TRBV9; clone size: -; D gene: -; CDR3 length: 14; CDR3 protein: CASSVGGDTTEAFF; CDR3 DNA: TGTGCCAGCAGCGTGGGAGGGGATACCACTGAAGCTTTCTTT
J gene: TRBJ2-7; V gene: TRBV4-1; clone size: once; D gene: TRBD1; CDR3 length: 17; CDR3 protein: CASSQEGPVDRGYEQYF; CDR3 DNA: TGCGCCAGCAGCCAAGAGGGCCCGGTGGACAGGGGCTACGAGCAGTACTTC
J gene: TRBJ2-2; V gene: TRBV6-6; clone size: few; D gene: TRBD2; CDR3 length: 15; CDR3 protein: CASSLAGANTGELFF; CDR3 DNA: TGTGCCAGCAGTTTAGCGGGAGCGAACACCGGGGAGCTGTTTTTT
J gene: TRBJ1-1; V gene: TRBV4-1; clone size: -; D gene: -; CDR3 length: 16; CDR3 protein: CASSQDRGVSSTEAFF; CDR3 DNA: TGCGCCAGCAGCCAAGATAGAGGAGTCTCGAGCACTGAAGCTTTCTTT
J gene: TRBJ1-3; V gene: TRBV5-1; clone size: -; D gene: -; CDR3 length: 16; CDR3 protein: CASSPRRGDSGNTIYF; CDR3 DNA: TGCGCCAGCAGCCCCCGCAGGGGCGACTCTGGAAACACCATATATTTT
J gene: TRBJ1-2; V gene: TRBV6-1; clone size: -; D gene: TRBD1; CDR3 length: 15; CDR3 protein: CASLTGTGVIYGYTF; CDR3 DNA: TGTGCCAGCTTAACCGGGACAGGGGTTATTTATGGCTACACCTTC
J gene: TRBJ2-7; V gene: TRBV6-5; clone size: few; D gene: -; CDR3 length: 15; CDR3 protein: CASSYSISGAYEQYF; CDR3 DNA: TGTGCCAGCAGTTACTCGATTAGCGGCGCCTACGAGCAGTACTTC
J gene: TRBJ2-7; V gene: TRBV4-2; clone size: -; D gene: TRBD2; CDR3 length: 15; CDR3 protein: CASSQDLAGFYEQYF; CDR3 DNA: TGTGCCAGCAGCCAAGATCTAGCGGGGTTCTACGAGCAGTACTTC
J gene: TRBJ1-4; V gene: TRBV7-7; clone size: -; D gene: -; CDR3 length: 19; CDR3 protein: CASSLAYGGEGGVNEKLFF; CDR3 DNA: TGTGCTAGCAGCTTAGCGTATGGGGGCGAGGGGGGGGTTAATGAAAAACTGTTTTTT
J gene: TRBJ2-1; V gene: TRBV9; clone size: -; D gene: TRBD2; CDR3 length: 14; CDR3 protein: CASGRLAGGNEQFF; CDR3 DNA: TGTGCCAGCGGAAGACTAGCGGGAGGCAATGAGCAGTTCTTC
J gene: TRBJ2-2; V gene: TRBV4-1; clone size: -; D gene: TRBD1; CDR3 length: 19; CDR3 protein: CASSQGGLGDRVFTGELFF; CDR3 DNA: TGCGCCAGCAGCCAAGGGGGGTTGGGGGACAGGGTGTTCACCGGGGAGCTGTTTTTT
J gene: TRBJ1-2; V gene: TRBV5-4; clone size: -; D gene: TRBD1; CDR3 length: 16; CDR3 protein: CASSSGTGQGAYGYTF; CDR3 DNA: TGTGCCAGCAGCTCGGGGACTGGACAGGGGGCCTATGGCTACACCTTC
J gene: TRBJ2-7; V gene: TRBV7-3; clone size: -; D gene: TRBD2; CDR3 length: 15; CDR3 protein: CASSAGSGIIHEQYF; CDR3 DNA: TGTGCCAGCAGCGCCGGGAGCGGGATCATCCACGAGCAGTACTTC
J gene: TRBJ2-7; V gene: TRBV6-6; clone size: -; D gene: TRBD2; CDR3 length: 16; CDR3 protein: CASSYSMSGSYYEQYF; CDR3 DNA: TGTGCCAGCAGTTACTCGATGAGCGGGAGTTACTACGAGCAGTACTTC
J gene: TRBJ2-5; V gene: TRBV15; clone size: -; D gene: -; CDR3 length: 12; CDR3 protein: CATSTYSETQYF; CDR3 DNA: TGTGCCACCAGCACTTATTCGGAGACCCAGTACTTC